A selection of T cell receptor beta chains follows, all from one sample in a study of response to subunit inactivated influenza vaccine. TCRdb reanalysed the RT-PCR reads using MiXCR and keeps one entry per CDR3 protein. The data contain 450,000 to 500,000 distinct CDR3 sequences, about a tenth of them singletons. This specimen consisted of PBMCs from blood, obtained roughly 47 days after vaccination. These receptors were taken from a man over 45 who received an inactivated influenza vaccine. Both conserved end residues are part of each CDR3. A D gene is named only where the DNA matches it firmly. Only part of the rows carry a size: once, few, many, or a class if the clone is expanded.

>TRBD2|TRBJ2-2|few|TRBV12-3/TRBV12-4
TGTGCCAGCAGTTCCCGAGCGGGGTACACCGGGGAGCTGTTTTTT
CASSSRAGYTGELFF
>TRBD1|TRBJ2-3|few|TRBV29-1
TGCAGCGTTGGTAGCAGGGGGTCAGATACGCAGTATTTT
CSVGSRGSDTQYF
>NA|TRBJ2-7|NA|TRBV5-5
TGTGCCAGCAGCTTGGCCGCCGGGGGAATCGGAATGAACGAGCAGTACTTC
CASSLAAGGIGMNEQYF
>NA|TRBJ2-1|NA|TRBV24-1
TGTGCCACCGGGTCGGGTATGGTCCGGACGGAGCAGTTCTTC
CATGSGMVRTEQFF
>NA|TRBJ2-5|NA|TRBV15
TGTGCCACCAGCAGGACACGAGGGCAAGAGACCCAGTACTTC
CATSRTRGQETQYF
>NA|TRBJ2-7|NA|TRBV11-2
TGTGCCAGCAACCCCGGTCTAGGTAATCACGAGCAGTACTTC
CASNPGLGNHEQYF
>TRBD1|TRBJ2-3|few|TRBV7-9
TGTGCCAGCAGCCCTGACAGGGGATTCACAGATACGCAGTATTTT
CASSPDRGFTDTQYF
>TRBD1|TRBJ2-5|many|TRBV20-1
TGCAGTGCTAGAGTGGACAGGGGGTACCAAGAGACCCAGTACTTC
CSARVDRGYQETQYF
>NA|TRBJ2-7|NA|TRBV5-1
TGCGCCAGCAGCGAAACGGGACATATTTACGAGCAGTACTTC
CASSETGHIYEQYF
>TRBD1|TRBJ2-4|NA|TRBV20-1
TGCAGTGCTAGAGGACAGGGGGCAGCCAAAAACATTCAGTACTTC
CSARGQGAAKNIQYF
>NA|TRBJ2-5|NA|TRBV13
TGTGCCAGCAACCTCCTAGGTCCCGAGACCCAGTACTTC
CASNLLGPETQYF
>TRBD1|TRBJ2-7|few|TRBV3-1
TGTGCCAGCAGCCAAGGAGGGACAGGGGCCGAGCAGTACTTC
CASSQGGTGAEQYF
>NA|TRBJ1-4|NA|TRBV4-3
TGCGCCAGCAGCCAAGCGTGGGGCGGTAGAAATGAAAAACTGTTTTTT
CASSQAWGGRNEKLFF
>NA|TRBJ1-5|few|TRBV7-9
TGTGCCAGCAGCTTAGCGGTAGAGCCCCAGCATTTT
CASSLAVEPQHF
>NA|TRBJ2-7|NA|TRBV4-1
TGCGCCAGCAGCCAAGGGGATGGGGCCGCGTGGGAGCAGTACTTC
CASSQGDGAAWEQYF
>NA|TRBJ2-7|many|TRBV18
TGTGCCAGCTCACCGGGACCCTCCTACGAGCAGTACTTC
CASSPGPSYEQYF
>NA|TRBJ2-5|few|TRBV6-1
TGTGCCAGCAGTGAAGCGGAACAGCAAGAGACCCAGTACTTC
CASSEAEQQETQYF
>TRBD2|TRBJ2-3|NA|TRBV20-1
TGCAGTGCTCCGAAAAAAGCGGGAGGACGCACAGATACGCAGTATTTT
CSAPKKAGGRTDTQYF
>TRBD2|TRBJ2-1|NA|TRBV20-1
TGCAGTGCTTTAGGACTAGCGGGGAAGCGTGAGCAGTTCTTC
CSALGLAGKREQFF
>NA|TRBJ2-7|NA|TRBV5-1
TGCGCCAGCAGCTCGCGTCCCCGGGGAGCCTCCTACGAGCAGTACTTC
CASSSRPRGASYEQYF
>TRBD1|TRBJ2-7|many|TRBV12-3/TRBV12-4
TGTGCCAGCAGCCACAGGGGTTCGGACGAGCAGTACTTC
CASSHRGSDEQYF
>NA|TRBJ1-1|few|TRBV18
TGTGCCAGCTCACCATCCAGGGGATGGCAGACTGAAGCTTTCTTT
CASSPSRGWQTEAFF
>NA|TRBJ2-7|few|TRBV12-3/TRBV12-4
TGTGCCAGCAGTTTATTGAGCACCTCCTACGAGCAGTACTTC
CASSLLSTSYEQYF
>NA|TRBJ1-6|few|TRBV27
TGTGCCAGCAGTTATGCAGTTAATTCACCCCTCCACTTT
CASSYAVNSPLHF
>NA|TRBJ2-5|few|TRBV20-1
TGCAGTGCTAGCCAAATTAGGGAGACCCAGTACTTC
CSASQIRETQYF
>NA|TRBJ1-4|NA|TRBV4-3
TGCGCCAGCAGCCGGGGGACGCAGGGGAATGAAAAACTGTTTTTT
CASSRGTQGNEKLFF
>TRBD2|TRBJ2-3|NA|TRBV5-1
TGCGCCAGCAGCCCTAGCGGGAGAACTAGCACAGATACGCAGTATTTT
CASSPSGRTSTDTQYF
>NA|TRBJ1-1|NA|TRBV28
TGTGCCAGCAGTTTCAGGAGGCACACTGAAGCTTTCTTT
CASSFRRHTEAFF
>TRBD2|TRBJ2-3|few|TRBV7-2
TGTGCCAGCAGTTGGGGGAGCGGGAACACAGATACGCAGTATTTT
CASSWGSGNTDTQYF
>NA|TRBJ2-6|NA|TRBV5-1
TGCGCCAGCAGCTTGGCCGGGACGGCATACTCTGGGGCCAACGTCCTGACTTTC
CASSLAGTAYSGANVLTF
>NA|TRBJ2-1|few|TRBV4-3
TGCGCCAGCCGACCTACTAGCTACGCCTACAATGAGCAGTTCTTC
CASRPTSYAYNEQFF
>TRBD2|TRBJ2-1|NA|TRBV18
TGTGCCAGCTCACCACTTGTTAGCGGGAGCCATTACAATGAGCAGTTCTTC
CASSPLVSGSHYNEQFF
>TRBD2|TRBJ2-1|few|TRBV6-4
TGTGCCAGCAGCCCGGGACTAGCTACCGGTGAGCAGTTCTTC
CASSPGLATGEQFF
>NA|TRBJ1-2|many|TRBV20-1
TGCAGTGCTAGAATCAGTGGCTACACCTTC
CSARISGYTF
>NA|TRBJ1-1|NA|TRBV5-1
TGCGCCAGCAGCTTGATGGGGATGAACACTGAAGCTTTCTTT
CASSLMGMNTEAFF
>NA|TRBJ2-7|NA|TRBV7-3
TGTGCCAGCAGCTTAACGTCGGGCGGCTCCTACGAGCAGTACTTC
CASSLTSGGSYEQYF
>NA|TRBJ1-3|many|TRBV12-3/TRBV12-4
TGTGCCAGCAGTTCACCGGGAGGTGGTGGAAACACCATATATTTT
CASSSPGGGGNTIYF
>NA|TRBJ1-1|many|TRBV4-2
TGTGCCAGCAGCCAACAGACCCCCCTGGACCCTGAAGCTTTCTTT
CASSQQTPLDPEAFF
>TRBD1|TRBJ2-7|NA|TRBV7-9
TGTGCCAGCAGCCCCCCGGGACAGGGAACCGAGCAGTACTTC
CASSPPGQGTEQYF
>NA|TRBJ2-7|many|TRBV20-1
TGCAGTGCCAGCCGTGACTACGAGCAGTACTTC
CSASRDYEQYF
>NA|TRBJ1-4|NA|TRBV18
TGTGCCAGCTCACCACAAACCCTTACTAATGAAAAACTGTTTTTT
CASSPQTLTNEKLFF
>NA|TRBJ2-1|many|TRBV7-9
TGTGCCACGCGGAGCGGCTACAATGAGCAGTTCTTC
CATRSGYNEQFF
>NA|TRBJ2-1|few|TRBV7-9
TGTGCCAGCAGCTTATGGGGTTTGTGGTTCTTC
CASSLWGLWFF
>NA|TRBJ2-1|few|TRBV6-5
TGTGCCAGCAGTTACCTATCTCTTGGCAATGAGCAGTTCTTC
CASSYLSLGNEQFF
>TRBD1|TRBJ2-7|NA|TRBV2
TGTGCCAGCAGCGGACAGGGCCACGAGCAGTACTTC
CASSGQGHEQYF
>NA|TRBJ1-1|NA|TRBV6-1
TGTGCCAGCAAACCTATCGGGCAAAACACTGAAGCTTTCTTT
CASKPIGQNTEAFF
>TRBD1|TRBJ2-1|few|TRBV20-1
TGCAGTGCTAGAGATCCGACAGGGCCCTACAATGAGCAGTTCTTC
CSARDPTGPYNEQFF
>NA|TRBJ1-2|many|TRBV4-2
TGTGCCAGCAGTCCAATCGCCGGGGGCGCGAAGAGCTATGGCTACACCTTC
CASSPIAGGAKSYGYTF
>NA|TRBJ2-7|few|TRBV4-2
TGTGCCAGCAGCCAGGCTGGACAGGGCGGGAGGGAGCAGTACTTC
CASSQAGQGGREQYF
>NA|TRBJ1-2|few|TRBV20-1
TGCAGTGCTACCGACAGGATCCTCAACTATGGCTACACCTTC
CSATDRILNYGYTF
>NA|TRBJ2-7|NA|TRBV25-1
TGTGCCAGCAGTGGTAGGCCCAATGGCGAGCAGTACTTC
CASSGRPNGEQYF
>NA|TRBJ2-3|few|TRBV5-1
TGCGCCAGCAGCTTGCGGGCGCGAACAGATACGCAGTATTTT
CASSLRARTDTQYF
>TRBD1|TRBJ1-1|NA|TRBV9
TGTGCCAGCAGCGCAGCAGGGACAGACGAAGCTTTCTTT
CASSAAGTDEAFF
>NA|TRBJ2-6|many|TRBV4-3
TGCGCCAGCAGCCAGGACCGGGACACAGACGGCTCTGGGGCCAACGTCCTGACTTTC
CASSQDRDTDGSGANVLTF